Given below is one T cell receptor beta chain in context. The sample comes from a study of Ad26.COV2.S vaccination and SARS-CoV-2 variants. For the study at large: Ad26.COV2.S shots went into the muscle once or twice, 56 days apart.

Treatment here: over 15 received Ad26.COV2.S at low or high dose, single or two shots; roughly five received placebo; per-sample allocation not given. On day 63 after the first injection, vaccine and placebo recipients gave samples. With 4 bases removed from V and 0 bases from J, the gap between germline ends came to 16 bases. This CDR3 region has 16 residues. The V gene's germline CDR1 is SGHNT and CDR2 YYREEE (reference sequence). This table comes from immunoSEQ multiplex PCR, and its TCRdb copy is limited to in-frame clones, with some not included. The sample includes a few hundred thousand clones, less than 95% of them seen just once.

The sample in question was peripheral blood, obtained in a trial of Ad26.COV2.S vaccine versus placebo. This receptor was taken from a person between 18 and 60 years old who received the Ad26.COV2.S COVID-19 vaccine or a placebo. The chain combines TRBV5-4 with TRBJ1-2, with D uncertain. The CDR3 DNA is TGTGCCAGCAGCCCACGGGTGATGGGAGCTAACTATGGCTACACCTTC. Residues: CASSPRVMGANYGYTF. Variable domain in full (rest from reference TRBV5-4 and TRBJ1-2): ETGVTQSPTHLIKTRGQQVTLRCSSQSGHNTVSWYQQALGQGPQFIFQYYREEENGRGNFPPRFSGLQFPNYSSELNVNALELDDSALYLCASSPRVMGANYGYTFGSGTRLTVV.